This T cell receptor beta chain was sequenced during a study of blood T cell repertoires in COVID-19 (dated by TCRdb to 2018 to 2020). Background on the whole study: Samples from collaborators originated in the United States, Italy and Spain and spanned both the acute and convalescent phases of COVID-19. The material from the prospective study consisted of cDNA or gDNA derived from T cells, B-cell-depleted T cells, or PBMCs. Subjects who had been exposed to COVID-19, were actively infected with it, or had recovered from it provided the deeply sampled blood TCRbeta repertoires that made up the dataset. A freely available public database, intended as a resource for researchers studying the immune response to SARS-CoV-2, is where the repertoires were released. Samples were obtained from the ongoing ImmuneRACE study (first 160 participants) and from over 1,000 subjects provided by 6 global collaborators. The sample metadata nearly always contained a de-identified subject ID, COVID-19 status, age in years and sex. HLA class I and class II types, where available, came from metadata supplied by the sample provider rather than from assay-based typing.

With respect to this clone: The specificity of this receptor is unknown. The record has no base qualities; no much larger clone is one base away.

Whole blood was collected in K2EDTA tubes by collaborating institutions according to the institutions' own protocols. Collaborator samples were shipped for TCRbeta analysis as frozen whole blood, isolated PBMCs, or DNA extracted from either sample type. The full study reports these points: The quantity of clinical and demographic metadata differed by source and by participant and was supplied without curation.

The germline V gene provides CDR1 SGDLS and CDR2 YYNGEE. From the cysteine through the phenylalanine, the CDR3 covers 17 amino acids. This entry keeps only the CDR3 DNA: 51 bases, framed from base 1. Trimmed from V: 4 bases; trimmed from J: 7 bases; junction bases lacking a gene match: 11. TCRbeta CDR3 regions were amplified from genomic DNA by means of the immunoSEQ Assay, a bias-controlled multiplex PCR. Per the authors' processing: Within the assay, amplification of reference gene primers was used to estimate how many nucleated cells each sample contained. Sequence reads were collapsed and filtered to measure the absolute abundance of every unique TCRbeta CDR3 rearrangement. For each sample, productive Simpson clonality was calculated as the square root of Simpson's diversity index across productive rearrangements. This is the immuneACCESS table as TCRdb keeps it, with only in-frame sequences that have V and J called. A part of the clones is gone; compared with another copy, unresolved V genes explain less than half, and the rest is unexplained. That table furnishes V, J and clone size, whereas the DNA furnished D and trimming. Within this sample are over 150,000 clones, with 75% to 90% of them counted one time only. The top ten clonotypes cover about a tenth of the sample.

The sequencing sample was made of peripheral blood. The rearrangement joined TRBV9 to TRBJ2-2, with 12 central nucleotides matching TRBD2. This sequence originates from a woman at least 80 years old with active or convalescent COVID-19. This receptor carries the CDR3 CASSPLPSGGAGGELFF. The bases read TGTGCCAGCAGCCCTCTCCCTAGCGGGGGGGCCGGCGGGGAGCTGTTTTTT.